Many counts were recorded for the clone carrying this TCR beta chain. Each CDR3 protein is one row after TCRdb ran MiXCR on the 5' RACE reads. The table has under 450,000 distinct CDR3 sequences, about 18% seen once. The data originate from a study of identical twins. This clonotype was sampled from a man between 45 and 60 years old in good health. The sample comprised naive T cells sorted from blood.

The chain's CDR3 is CASSLGSHEQFF. CDR3 in DNA: TGTGCCAGCAGCCTCGGGAGCCATGAGCAGTTCTTC. The chain uses TRBV3-1 and TRBJ2-1; TRBD2 is a possible D gene (6 bases). The germline gives CDR1 LGHDT, CDR2 YNNKEL (reference sequence). V lost 4 bases and J 8 bases, leaving 9 bases between the germline ends. The CDR3 length is 12 residues.